This TCR beta chain was captured by sequencing in a study of low-dose radiotherapy and immunotherapy resistance in tumors. Overall study context: Treatment included intravenous cyclophosphamide dosed at 200 mg/m2 every two weeks, one day before radiation and immunotherapy.

Comment on this clonotype: The junction does not match germline at one end; this may be a read error.

Time point: after trial treatment. Treatment: LDRT plus nivolumab, ipilimumab, low-dose cyclophosphamide and aspirin (RACIN trial). Patients who could take part had advanced solid tumors with no tumor-infiltrating lymphocytes. TRAV- and TRBV-specific primers, spanning alpha and beta chains, primed first-strand cDNA. With a V-primer adapter and a constant-region primer, TCRs were amplified for about 19 PCR cycles. TCRdb ran MiXCR on the reads and lists one entry per CDR3 protein. In the table there are around 100,000 distinct CDR3 sequences, under 25% of which are singletons. The germline V gene has CDR1 SGHRS and CDR2 YFSETQ. This CDR3 region has 13 residues.

The V and J genes are TRBV5-1 and TRBJ2-5; D may be TRBD2 (5 bases). The sequences come from PBMCs, collected after low-dose radiotherapy plus immunotherapy. This clonotype originated in a male donor with prostate cancer. The CDR3 sequence is CAGSFGQGRTQYF. The DNA for the CDR3 is TGCGCCGGCAGCTTCGGTCAAGGGAGGACCCAGTACTTC.